A single sample is the source of the 12 T cell receptor beta chains below, sequenced in a study of post-analysis software for immune sequencing data. Study-wide points: About five TRBV segments occurring more often in patients than controls included TRBV5-6, TRBV5-1 and TRBV20-1.

No antigen has been assigned to these receptors. TCR beta cDNA libraries included unique molecular identifiers. Each CDR3 protein gets one entry after TCRdb re-called the PCR reads with MiXCR. The data hold approximately 400,000 distinct CDR3 sequences, with around 37% observed a single time. The sequenced sample consisted of blood. The receptors here all came from a girl aged 10 to 17 with multiple sclerosis.

The rearrangement links TRBV6-5 to TRBJ2-7; the match to TRBD1 covers 9 bases. The CDR3 is made up of 14 amino acids. Germline V gives CDR1 MNHEY, CDR2 SVGAGI. Germline trimming cut 2 bases from V and 6 bases from J; bases unmatched to any gene: 5. Written as DNA, the CDR3 is TGTGCCAGCAGTTACGGGACAGGGAAGGGCGAGCAGTACTTC. It specifies CASSYGTGKGEQYF.

V is TRBV20-1 and J is TRBJ1-1; a possible D gene is TRBD1 (5 bases). CDR3 length: 14 residues. The V gene lost 3 bases and the J gene lost 3 bases, with 14 bases spanning the gap. In germline, CDR1 is DFQATT, CDR2 SNEGSKA (reference sequence). In DNA form, the CDR3 reads TGCAGTGCTAGGGGCGGGGGTAGGGACACTGAAGCTTTCTTT. This sequence encodes CSARGGGRDTEAFF.

The chain joins TRBV7-2 to TRBJ1-1; D is undetermined. Trimming cost V 5 bases and J 9 bases, with 16 bases left between them. Germline CDR1 reads SGHTA; CDR2 reads FQGNSA. The CDR3 spans 13 residues. CDR3 protein: CASSRETSGQAFF. The CDR3 DNA sequence: TGTGCCAGCAGCCGAGAAACTTCGGGCCAAGCTTTCTTT.

The V gene is TRBV5-1, the J gene TRBJ1-6, with 8 bases lining up with TRBD1. CDR1 and CDR2 from the germline V gene are SGHRS and YFSETQ. The CDR3 spans 16 residues. V dropped 5 bases and J dropped 7; count of bases not matched to a gene: 11. Written as DNA, the CDR3 is TGCGCCAGCAGATTCGGGACAGGCGACCCCAATTCACCCCTCCACTTT. Its translation is CASRFGTGDPNSPLHF.

The rearrangement links TRBV20-1 to TRBJ2-5; a weak D match, TRBD2 (5 bases). The CDR3 extends over 13 amino acids. V lost 5 bases and J 5 bases, leaving 15 bases between the germline ends. Germline V lookup: CDR1 DFQATT, CDR2 SNEGSKA (reference sequence). This CDR3 reads CSAWRGREETQYF. For the CDR3, the DNA is TGCAGTGCTTGGCGCGGAAGGGAGGAGACCCAGTACTTC.

V and J are TRBV7-2 and TRBJ2-2, with 8 bases lining up with TRBD2. Germline V gives CDR1 SGHTA, CDR2 FQGNSA. CDR3 length: 15 residues. V shed 1 base and J 7 bases; nucleotides not matched to a gene: 5. DNA for the CDR3: TGTGCCAGCAGCTTAGACGGGGGGGCCATCGGGGAGCTGTTTTTT. It yields the protein CASSLDGGAIGELFF.

This clonotype was observed a handful of times. The gene calls are TRBV7-9 and TRBJ1-1, with no clear D. Germline CDR1 and CDR2: SEHNR and FQNEAQ (reference sequence). The length of the CDR3 is 13 residues. Trimming stripped 5 bases from V and 1 base from J, with 8 bases between. DNA of the CDR3: TGTGCCAGCAGCGCCGACACGAACACTGAAGCTTTCTTT. It is translated as CASSADTNTEAFF.

The chain couples TRBV20-1 to TRBJ1-1, with D tentatively TRBD1 (6 bases). Germline-derived CDR1 and CDR2 are DFQATT and SNEGSKA (reference sequence). There are 14 residues in the CDR3. Trimming took 6 bases from V and 5 from J, leaving 19 bases between them. CDR3 region: CSADMGWGATEAFF. In DNA, the CDR3 is TGCAGTGCCGATATGGGGTGGGGGGCGACTGAAGCTTTCTTT.

This rearrangement joins TRBV18 to TRBJ2-5; TRBD2 is a possible D gene (6 bases). The CDR3 consists of 13 residues. CDR1 is KGHSH, CDR2 LQKENI, per germline. The V end lost 3 bases, the J end lost 5 bases, and 10 bases lay between the germline ends. CDR3 in DNA: TGTGCCAGCTCACCGAACGGGGGTGAGACCCAGTACTTC. Amino acid sequence: CASSPNGGETQYF.

This clonotype has more than one count but fewer than ten. The V gene is TRBV3-1, the J gene TRBJ1-2, with D perhaps TRBD1 (6 bases). Trimming left V 1 base short and J 2 bases short, with 11 bases between. The CDR3 covers 15 residues. The V gene's germline CDR1 is LGHDT and CDR2 YNNKEL (reference sequence). This chain's CDR3 is CASSQGTGINYGYTF. The DNA for the CDR3 is TGTGCCAGCAGCCAAGGAACAGGGATCAACTATGGCTACACCTTC. Using reference TRBV3-1 and TRBJ1-2 for the parts outside the CDR3, the full variable domain is DTAVSQTPKYLVTQMGNDKSIKCEQNLGHDTMYWYKQDSKKFLKIMFSYNNKELIINETVPNRFSPKSPDKAHLNLHINSLELGDSAVYFCASSQGTGINYGYTFGSGTRLTVV.

This clonotype was detected a few times. The gene calls are TRBV4-3 and TRBJ2-7; D not resolved. The germline V gene encodes CDR1 LGHNA and CDR2 YSLEER. Deletions cut 0 bases from V and 5 bases from J, with 14 bases between. The CDR3 totals 15 residues. CDR3 loop: CASSQDLWETDEQYF. As DNA, the CDR3 is TGCGCCAGCAGCCAAGATTTATGGGAAACGGACGAGCAGTACTTC.

The rearrangement uses TRBV6-5 and TRBJ2-3, with TRBD2 identical over 8 bases. The CDR3 has 15 amino acids. Germline V lookup: CDR1 MNHEY, CDR2 SVGAGI. V lost 5 bases and J lost 5; bases outside the gene matches: 9. CDR3 loop: CASSRSGGGGDTQYF. The CDR3 DNA reads TGTGCCAGCAGTCGCTCGGGGGGGGGCGGAGATACGCAGTATTTT.